This entry concerns a single TCR beta chain. Only a few counts were recorded for this clone. Its cognate antigen has yet to be identified. It has no much larger one-base neighbor in the sample; base qualities were not kept. Using the deep immunoSEQ assay, TCR CDR3 regions were amplified from genomic DNA by multiplex PCR. Extracted genomic DNA from each cell subset was distributed evenly across all wells of several immunoSEQ 96-well plates, and each plate was treated as a replicate. For sorted subsets, each replicate PCR was loaded with around 200 ng genomic DNA, equivalent to 30,000 to 35,000 T cell genomes. Purified libraries were quantified with a Qubit 3.0 fluorometer, sized on a Bioanalyzer 2100, and re-quantified with the KAPA Library Quantification kit. Every immunoSEQ 96-well plate was sequenced on a separate single-read 150-cycle Illumina NextSeq 550 flow cell. Concerning the study's data processing: Because only junctional sequences without quality scores were contained in the immunoSEQ output, filtering matching that applied to full-length reads could not be performed. To assign V/J genes and CDR3, sequences were annotated using PyIR, a Python wrapper for IgBLAST v1.9, with IMGT germline references. Reads were removed for weak V/J assignments (E-value above 1e-6), missing CDR3, stop codons, out-of-frame junctions, or ambiguous translated residues. V3J clonotypes were defined as sequences sharing an identical inferred V gene, J gene, and CDR3 amino acid sequence. To compute the percentage overlap between repertoires, the number of shared unique clonotypes was divided by the size of the smaller repertoire. Repertoire richness was assessed with RTK rarefaction, the Chao1 estimator, and Recon v2.1 estimates of unobserved clonotypes. For all TCRbeta clonotypes obtained by the gDNA method from four donors, generation probabilities were computed with OLGA. TCRdb obtained this table from immuneACCESS and retained in-frame rearrangements with V and J assigned. These tables miss some clones; where compared with another copy, unresolved V genes account for less than half of the shortfall, and the remainder is unexplained. The V and J calls and the clone size are those of that table, but D and trimming were determined from the DNA. Here the sample has roughly 1 million clones; 65% to 75% occur a single time. The top ten clonotypes cover about 1.5% of the sample.

Counted from cysteine to phenylalanine, this CDR3 has 15 amino acids. Only the CDR3 DNA stays, 45 bases, in frame from base 1. At the junction V is shortened by 1 base and J by 1 base, with 11 bases in between. The CDR1 and CDR2 encoded by the germline V gene (reference sequence) are SGHNT and YYREEE. The source of the sample is a study of shared clonotypes between healthy human individuals (dated by TCRdb to the early 2020s). Study-wide context: The cohort comprised a couple of women and a few men aged 18 to 49 years. For each donor, CD4 naive and CD4 memory were each given three plates, CD8 naive was given two plates, and CD8 memory was given one plate. Blood TCR repertoires of a handful of healthy adults were deeply sequenced to estimate repertoire size and the extent of clonotype sharing between individuals. Different laboratories and diverse techniques were used to prepare libraries and sequence TCR repertoires, to increase sequencing depth and limit assay-specific biases. Per donor, leukapheresis produced somewhere between about 0.85 and 9.5 billion PBMCs.

The paper as a whole reports these results and caveats: Even with the large sequencing depth, rarefaction of the sorted-subset datasets indicated that sequencing was incomplete. Higher generation probabilities were observed for clonotypes shared by all four sorted-subset donors than for non-shared clonotypes. Sampling was restricted to blood, and TCR repertoires in tissue are likely to differ from TCR repertoires in blood. Based on pairwise subsampling, the degree of clonotype sharing among donors was expected to be affected by sequencing depth. Because the study included a small number of donors, the genetic and exposure-history diversity represented was limited. When four donors were compared, the shared fraction of clonotypes was about 5.2% for naive CD4, around 3.5% for naive CD8, about 2.5% for memory CD4, and approximately 0.4% for memory CD8. Estimated clonotype richness was generally larger for naive than for memory subsets.

The donors were healthy, HIV-negative adults who had no recently reported acute infections or vaccinations. All donors were Caucasian adults living in Nashville, Tennessee, USA. CD4+ T cells were enriched by magnetic negative selection, after which naive cells were positively selected on CD45RA and the negative fraction was taken as the memory subset. Blood was obtained by leukapheresis, after which PBMCs were separated by Ficoll-Histopaque density gradient centrifugation and cryopreserved in liquid nitrogen vapor phase. Analytical flow cytometry was used to check the purity and quantity of each magnetically sorted T cell population. Genomic DNA was isolated from each sorted fraction and quantified by UV absorbance on a Nanodrop 2000c.

The rearranged chain carries TRBV5-4 and TRBJ1-1; the D gene is perhaps TRBD1, on 5 matching bases. What was sequenced was memory CD4+ T cells sorted from blood. This sample's cell subset or site label indicates: CD45RA-negative fraction. The TCR comes from a man younger than 35 in good health. The CDR3 region reads CASSLSLDRNTEAFF. The nucleotides are TGTGCCAGCAGCTTGTCGCTTGACAGGAACACTGAAGCTTTCTTT. The CDR3, completed at both ends by the reference TRBV5-4 and TRBJ1-1 genes, gives the full variable domain ETGVTQSPTHLIKTRGQQVTLRCSSQSGHNTVSWYQQALGQGPQFIFQYYREEENGRGNFPPRFSGLQFPNYSSELNVNALELDDSALYLCASSLSLDRNTEAFFGQGTRLTVV.